This record looks at one T cell receptor (beta chain) sequence and its context. The sample comes from a study of blood T cell repertoires in COVID-19. Study in general: The analysed material was cDNA or gDNA that came from T cells, B-cell-depleted T cells, or PBMCs.

Per the authors' pipeline: Amplification with reference gene primers provided the estimates of nucleated cell counts. Using immunoSEQ multiplex PCR, the repertoire was profiled, and TCRdb retains in-frame clones only, with some absent. V and J calls and clone size are copied from that table; D and trimming were computed from the DNA. The data hold about 160,000 clones, with roughly 90% observed a single time. Enrolment of Seattle patients took place during active infection, and they were followed longitudinally. In germline, CDR1 is SGHTA, CDR2 FQGNSA. Trimming removed 6 bases at V and 4 bases at J, with 12 bases between. The CDR3 is 14 amino acids.

The V and J genes are TRBV7-2 and TRBJ2-2; D is possibly TRBD1 (5 bases). Source material: peripheral blood. This TCR was sampled from a man aged 25 to 40 with COVID-19, enrolled during active disease. Here the CDR3 reads CASRPGSFTGELFF. As DNA, the CDR3 is TGTGCCAGCAGGCCAGGGTCGTTCACCGGGGAGCTGTTTTTT.